This note documents a single TCR beta chain sequence. CDR3 length equals 13 residues. V was shortened by 1 base and J by 5 bases, with 9 bases between the two germline ends. Germline loops: CDR1 SEHNR, CDR2 FQNEAQ (reference sequence). This sample is part of a study of cytomegalovirus exposure and HLA in healthy donors. Researchers ran the PCR with 60 Vbeta and 13 Jbeta primers. The protocol was immunoSEQ multiplex PCR, while the TCRdb copy is restricted to in-frame clones and leaves out a portion. The sample yields 150,000 to 200,000 clones, around 76% seen once. The rearrangement links TRBV7-9 to TRBJ2-7; D is unclear. This clonotype was obtained from a young woman in good health and CMV-seropositive. Sequencing used PBMCs. The CDR3 DNA reads TGTGCCAGCAGCTTAGTTCAGCGCGACGAGCAGTACTTC. Its protein product is CASSLVQRDEQYF.